This TCR beta chain was recovered during a study of human T cells and chemical hapten exposure listed by TCRdb under 2021. A note on the overall study: For sensitization, 2% DPC in acetone was applied to a roughly 2 cm by roughly 2 cm area of upper inner arm skin. Blood samples were taken from patients before sensitization (week 0) and then at 2, 6 and about 24 weeks after DPC sensitization. Most of the patients in the cohort were female, and the cohort covered alopecia areata with under or over 50% scalp involvement, alopecia totalis and alopecia universalis. Patients additionally received weekly therapeutic DPC doses to the scalp throughout the roughly 25-week study period. In alopecia patients, the study followed how the peripheral blood TCR repertoire changed in vivo over primary and secondary sensitization to diphenylcyclopropenone (DPC), a hapten. The libraries were sequenced as a pool, and the TCR yield per sample differed mostly because of small variations in library volumes within the pool. Patch testing on the upper back used Finn chambers containing 0.01% DPC, with scoring done after 6 days according to International Contact Dermatitis Research Group standards. For TCR sequencing, blood came from 25 to 35 alopecia patients at anywhere from one to four time points (pre-sensitization, 2, 6 and 24 weeks).

The germline V end is reduced by 4 bases and the J end by 2 bases; junction bases left unmatched: 6. CDR1 and CDR2 (DFQATT, SNEGSKA) derive from the germline V gene (reference sequence). Taken from cysteine to phenylalanine, the CDR3 has 15 residues. Only CDR3 DNA is held: 45 bases, read in frame from base 1. The sample's time point, from its label and the paper: patch test 2, 6 weeks after DPC sensitization. The treatment or condition label, read with the paper, signifies: therapeutic diphenylcyclopropenone sensitization with weekly scalp DPC. At every patch-test visit, the blood draw took place before the patch test was put on. To be eligible, patients had to be aged 18 to 70, diagnosed with alopecia and judged suitable for DPC therapy, while pregnant patients were excluded. Total RNA was isolated from unfractionated whole blood collected in Tempus Blood RNA tubes. Library preparation used RACE. The listed sequencing device is NextSeq 500. During library preparation, unique molecular identifiers were attached to individual cDNA molecules so that TCRs could be counted in a quantitative, reproducible way. Both TCR alpha and TCR beta chains were sequenced from each blood RNA sample. The study's own analysis went as follows. A median of about 100,000 TCRs per sample was observed, with a range of about 23,224 to 750,000. V, J and CDR3 annotation of the TCR reads was performed with the Decombinator software suite. Every sample was subsampled to the same number of TCRs (28,000) for the PS versus PT1 abundance plots. TCRs were defined as expanded if absent before sensitization and observed at least eight times at the 2-week time point. TCRdb passed the public sequencing reads through fastp at Q25 and MiXCR, retaining productive beta sequences. Each entry merges the rows of one CDR3 protein and shows their most common DNA and genes. What appears here as the V and J calls and clone size reflects TCRdb's work, not the paper's. This sample is represented by about 96,000 distinct CDR3 sequences; over 7.5% of them were singletons. In total, the top ten clones hold more than 2% of the sample.

A word on this clonotype: The antigen it recognizes is unknown. Base qualities were left out, and no much larger clone turns up one base away.

What the authors observed across the whole study: DPC sensitization did not change the number of TCRs with a frequency above 1 in 1000, and there was no evidence of changes in global repertoire structure. Significantly more large CDR3 similarity clusters were formed by expanded TCRs than by pre-sensitization or healthy control sets, consistent with antigen-driven responses. After repeated subsampling, the strength of the expansion versus patch-test correlation and the threshold at which it became significant changed. Because every patient had alopecia, a presumed autoimmune disease, the patients' immune response might differ from that of healthy individuals. Patch test score correlated positively with the number of PT1 expanded TCRs, reaching significance at thresholds 8, 16 and 32 but not at 4.

The sequence links TRBV20-1 to TRBJ1-5, with 9 bases matching TRBD1. This TCR derives from a woman in her forties with alopecia areata. Some clones in this sample may be carry-over from other donors' samples. Sequencing used whole blood, obtained in connection with sensitization to the hapten diphenylcyclopropenone (DPC). The DNA is TGCAGTGCTATGGCACAGGGGGCCGGCAATCAGCCCCAGCATTTT. Its amino acids are CSAMAQGAGNQPQHF.